These 27 T cell receptor beta chains were all obtained from the same sample, sequenced in a study of somatic mutations in cytotoxic T cells in rheumatoid arthritis. Sequencing was performed with immunoSEQ multiplex PCR; in TCRdb, only in-frame clones are kept and a portion is missing. The sample shows some 18,000 clones, around four fifths of them seen only once. The specimen sequenced was CD8+ T cells sorted from blood. The receptors originated from an adult with rheumatoid arthritis.

V usage is TRBV6-1 and J usage is TRBJ2-3; D gene ambiguous. CDR3 size: 13 residues. Per the germline V gene, CDR1 is MNHNS and CDR2 is SASEGT. V was cut by 6 bases and J by 3 bases, with 10 bases left in between. CDR3 sequence: CASRVLGTDTQYF. CDR3 DNA: TGTGCCAGCAGGGTCCTCGGTACAGATACGCAGTATTTT.

The V call is TRBV4-3, the J call TRBJ2-7; possibly TRBD2 for D (6 bases). CDR3 length: 19 residues. V was clipped by 0 bases and J by 0 bases, with 21 bases between them. Germline V gene data show CDR1 as LGHNA and CDR2 as YSLEER. CDR3 in amino acids: CASSQDLLPGGRSSYEQYF. DNA of the CDR3: TGCGCCAGCAGCCAAGATTTGCTTCCTGGGGGGAGGAGCTCCTACGAGCAGTACTTC.

The chain recombines TRBV6-1 with TRBJ1-5; the D gene is possibly TRBD1 (6 bases). The V end was cut by 6 bases, the J end by 3 bases, with 12 bases between. This CDR3 spans 14 amino acids. Germline V gives CDR1 MNHNS, CDR2 SASEGT. This CDR3 is CASREDSLNQPQHF. The CDR3 DNA reads TGTGCCAGCAGGGAGGACAGCCTCAATCAGCCCCAGCATTTT.

The chain couples TRBV7-9 to TRBJ2-3, with TRBD2 matching over 7 bases. Germline CDR1 and CDR2: SEHNR and FQNEAQ (reference sequence). The junction had 11 bases not matched to a gene; V was cut back by 1 base and J by 4 bases. This CDR3 comprises 17 residues. This CDR3 is CASSLGPQAGRSDTQYF. Here the CDR3 DNA reads TGTGCCAGCAGCTTAGGACCCCAGGCCGGGAGGTCAGATACGCAGTATTTT.

The chain joins TRBV4-1 to TRBJ2-7; tentatively, D is TRBD1 (5 bases). The CDR3 extends over 16 amino acids. CDR1 MGHRA and CDR2 YSYEKL come from the germline V gene. V was trimmed by 1 base and J by 0 bases, leaving 13 bases between them. This CDR3 reads CASSQVEQGNSYEQYF. CDR3 DNA: TGCGCCAGCAGCCAAGTGGAGCAGGGAAACTCCTACGAGCAGTACTTC.

The rearrangement links TRBV6-1 to TRBJ2-7; 8 positions match TRBD1. This CDR3 comprises 15 residues. Germline assignment: CDR1 MNHNS and CDR2 SASEGT. After removal of 1 base from V and 2 bases from J, the junction contained 4 bases not matched to a gene. CDR3: CASSEVQGVAYEQYF. CDR3 DNA sequence: TGTGCCAGCAGTGAAGTACAGGGGGTCGCCTACGAGCAGTACTTC.

This clone came up once. This chain connects TRBV7-3 to TRBJ2-1; tentatively, D is TRBD2 (6 bases). The germline V gene has CDR1 SGHTA and CDR2 FQGTGA. This CDR3 contains 14 residues. V gave up 5 bases and J gave up 2 bases, with 10 bases separating them. CDR3 coding DNA: TGTGCCAGCAGCCCCGGGGGAACCTACAATGAGCAGTTCTTC. It encodes CASSPGGTYNEQFF.

The CDR3 loop is CASSQDQAGGAETQYF. CDR3 sequence (DNA): TGTGCCAGCAGCCAAGATCAGGCGGGAGGAGCAGAGACCCAGTACTTC. The chain combines TRBV4-2 with TRBJ2-5, with 8 bases aligning to TRBD2. V lost 0 bases, J lost 4 bases, and 7 bases stayed unmatched. The CDR3 runs 16 residues. Germline lookup yields CDR1 LGHNA and CDR2 YNFKEQ.

V gene TRBV27 combines with J gene TRBJ2-2; 15 bases are a match to TRBD2. Germline loops: CDR1 MNHEY, CDR2 SMNVEV (reference sequence). The CDR3 totals 16 residues. The trim removed 5 bases at V and 5 bases at J, leaving 3 bases unmatched. The CDR3 here is CASSAGLAGGTGELFF. The DNA for the CDR3 is TGTGCCAGCAGTGCGGGACTAGCGGGAGGTACCGGGGAGCTGTTTTTT.

The chain carries TRBV4-1 and TRBJ2-1; 12 bases match TRBD2. In germline, CDR1 is MGHRA, CDR2 YSYEKL. This CDR3 has 15 residues. Trimming took 4 bases from V and 4 from J; bases not matched to a gene: 2. The CDR3 protein is CASSPGLAGYNEQFF. CDR3 nucleotide sequence: TGCGCCAGCAGCCCCGGACTAGCGGGGTACAATGAGCAGTTCTTC.

This chain links TRBV4-1 with TRBJ2-7; TRBD1 matches 8 bases. The CDR3 spans 15 residues. Germline CDR1 reads MGHRA; CDR2 reads YSYEKL. After removal of 1 base from V and 3 bases from J, the junction contained 5 bases not matched to a gene. CDR3 amino acids: CASSQARQGLYEQYF. The CDR3 nucleotides read TGCGCCAGCAGCCAAGCTAGACAGGGGCTCTACGAGCAGTACTTC.

This clone was seen only a few times. The CDR3 coding sequence is TGTGCCAGCAGCTTGGGTCCGAACACTGAAGCTTTCTTT. Translation gives CASSLGPNTEAFF. The V and J genes are TRBV5-4 and TRBJ1-1; D is undetermined. Trimming removed 0 bases at V and 1 base at J, with 4 bases between. Germline CDR1 SGHNT, CDR2 YYREEE (reference sequence). CDR3 length equals 13 residues. The full variable domain, with the rest looked up from reference TRBV5-4 and TRBJ1-1, is ETGVTQSPTHLIKTRGQQVTLRCSSQSGHNTVSWYQQALGQGPQFIFQYYREEENGRGNFPPRFSGLQFPNYSSELNVNALELDDSALYLCASSLGPNTEAFFGQGTRLTVV.

The V gene is TRBV4-3, the J gene TRBJ1-2; no clear D. The CDR3 consists of 13 residues. Germline loops: CDR1 LGHNA, CDR2 YSLEER. V lost 0 bases and J 3 bases, leaving 5 bases between the germline ends. The chain's CDR3 is CASSQDIYYGYTF. As DNA, the CDR3 is TGCGCCAGCAGCCAAGACATATACTATGGCTACACCTTC.

The chain recombines TRBV18 with TRBJ2-3; tentative D call: TRBD2 (6 bases). Germline values: CDR1 KGHSH, CDR2 LQKENI. The germline V and J ends were trimmed by 2 bases and 0 bases, with 18 bases remaining between them. The CDR3 runs to 18 residues. For the CDR3, the DNA is TGTGCCAGCTCACCATATCCCGCTAGCGCTACCAGCACAGATACGCAGTATTTT. As protein: CASSPYPASATSTDTQYF.

The rearrangement links TRBV7-3 to TRBJ2-1; 9 bases are a match to TRBD1. This CDR3 has 14 amino acids. V lost 3 bases to trimming and J lost 6 bases; unmatched junction nucleotides: 3. Germline V lookup: CDR1 SGHTA, CDR2 FQGTGA. The CDR3 coding sequence is TGTGCCAGCAGCTTGGGACAGGGTTTCAATGAGCAGTTCTTC. As protein: CASSLGQGFNEQFF.

The rearrangement uses TRBV27 and TRBJ2-1, with D perhaps TRBD2 (5 bases). The CDR3 spans 17 residues. The germline gives CDR1 MNHEY, CDR2 SMNVEV (reference sequence). V was pared by 3 bases and J by 0 bases, with 15 bases between. The CDR3 region is CASSFISVAPSYNEQFF. The CDR3 coding sequence is TGTGCCAGCAGTTTTATCTCGGTAGCGCCCTCCTACAATGAGCAGTTCTTC.

The rearrangement links TRBV4-2 to TRBJ1-2; the D gene is possibly TRBD1 (5 bases). V lost 1 base to trimming and J lost 8 bases, with 20 bases between them. The CDR3 runs 16 residues. CDR1 and CDR2 from the germline V gene are LGHNA and YNFKEQ. The CDR3 region has the DNA TGTGCCAGCAGCCAAGGGATGTCAGCACTTAGGGGCGGCTACACCTTC. It yields the protein CASSQGMSALRGGYTF.

This clone is large. This chain connects TRBV4-3 to TRBJ1-4; D perhaps matches TRBD1 (5 bases). The CDR3 runs 15 residues. Per the germline V gene, CDR1 is LGHNA and CDR2 is YSLEER. Deletions cut 0 bases from V and 1 base from J, with 6 bases between. CDR3 protein: CASSQDTGTNEKLFF. CDR3 in DNA: TGCGCCAGCAGCCAAGATACAGGAACTAATGAAAAACTGTTTTTT.

This chain links TRBV6-4 with TRBJ1-5, with D possibly TRBD1 on 6 matching bases. V lost 6 bases and J lost 0, with 18 bases in between. The CDR3 is made up of 17 amino acids. CDR1 and CDR2 (germline): MRHNA, SNTAGT. The CDR3 nucleotides are TGTGCCAGCAGGGTGGACAGCGGCTATTATAGCAATCAGCCCCAGCATTTT. This encodes CASRVDSGYYSNQPQHF.

This chain joins TRBV28 and TRBJ1-1; 9 positions agree with TRBD1. The germline CDR1 and CDR2 sequences are MDHEN and SYDVKM. V was pared by 6 bases and J by 2 bases, with 13 bases of the junction left unmatched. This CDR3 contains 17 residues. CDR3 protein: CASSSNTQGARNTEAFF. CDR3 sequence (DNA): TGTGCCAGCAGCTCGAATACACAGGGGGCAAGAAACACTGAAGCTTTCTTT.

The chain links TRBV9 to TRBJ2-3; a weak D match, TRBD1 (6 bases). The germline V gene encodes CDR1 SGDLS and CDR2 YYNGEE. The V gene lost 3 bases and the J gene lost 2 bases, with 22 bases spanning the gap. CDR3 size: 18 residues. This CDR3 is CASSDRDTRVYYTDTQYF. DNA for the CDR3: TGTGCCAGCAGCGACCGGGACACCCGTGTATATTACACAGATACGCAGTATTTT.

The chain combines TRBV28 with TRBJ2-2; no firm D call. From germline, CDR1 is MDHEN and CDR2 SYDVKM. This CDR3 is built from 16 residues. Trimming shortened V by 1 base and J by 5 bases, and 14 bases separated the two germline ends. The CDR3 coding sequence is TGTGCCAGCAGTTTATCCTACCGAGTCGGGACCGGGGAGCTGTTTTTT. Protein product: CASSLSYRVGTGELFF.

This chain uses TRBV7-6 with TRBJ1-4; D unresolved. Germline CDR1 and CDR2: SGHVS and FNYEAQ. V was clipped by 1 base and J by 4 bases, with 10 bases between them. The CDR3 extends over 15 amino acids. In DNA, the CDR3 is TGTGCCAGCAGCTTAGGGTCCAGGTATAATGAAAAACTGTTTTTT. Translating gives CASSLGSRYNEKLFF.

A remark on this clone: Distinct nucleotide sequences in the sample also encode this CDR3. The genes are TRBV4-1 and TRBJ2-7; TRBD1 or TRBD2 may be the D gene (5 bases each). V was pared by 4 bases and J by 1 base, with 11 bases between. This CDR3 has 14 amino acids. Germline V gene lookup returns CDR1 MGHRA and CDR2 YSYEKL. CDR3 nucleotide sequence: TGCGCCAGCAGCCCTTGGGACGCGTCCTACGAGCAGTACTTC. The encoded protein is CASSPWDASYEQYF.

In its sample, this clone was seen a few times. This chain uses TRBV2 with TRBJ1-5; D call uncertain. Trimming shortened V by 10 bases and J by 2 bases, and 18 bases separated the two germline ends. Germline loops: CDR1 SNHLY, CDR2 FYNNEI. The length of the CDR3 is 15 residues. The CDR3 nucleotides are TGTGCCACCCCCTATGGCGCGGAGGGCAATCAGCCCCAGCATTTT. Protein sequence: CATPYGAEGNQPQHF.

The CDR3 loop reads CASSLTSGYNEQFF. As DNA, the CDR3 is TGTGCCAGCAGCCTGACTAGCGGCTACAATGAGCAGTTCTTC. The chain has TRBV7-3 and TRBJ2-1; TRBD2 matches at 9 bases. The trim removed 5 bases at V and 3 bases at J, leaving 2 bases unmatched. The germline CDR1 and CDR2 sequences are SGHTA and FQGTGA. The CDR3 has 14 residues.

This clone was seen a few times. The CDR3 loop reads CARQTAETNTEAFF. As DNA, the CDR3 is TGTGCCCGACAGACCGCCGAGACGAACACTGAAGCTTTCTTT. The chain joins TRBV30 to TRBJ1-1; D may be TRBD1 (5 bases). Deletions cut 8 bases from V and 1 base from J, with 17 bases between. Germline loops: CDR1 GTSNPN, CDR2 SVGIG (reference sequence). This CDR3 comprises 14 residues.